This T cell receptor beta chain was identified in a study of blood T cell repertoires in COVID-19. Across the study: Samples of COVID-19 (acute and convalescent) were obtained from the United States, Italy and Spain. The cDNA or gDNA used as material had been derived from T cells, B-cell-depleted T cells, or PBMCs.

Sequencing used immunoSEQ multiplex PCR; TCRdb keeps in-frame clones, though not all of them. The sample carries 250,000 to 350,000 clones, around 89% recorded once. V lost 5 bases and J lost 10; bases outside the gene matches: 9. This CDR3 region has 14 residues. Per germline, CDR1 SGHAT and CDR2 FQNNGV. This TCR derives from a woman in her 50s with active or convalescent COVID-19. This chain joins TRBV11-2 and TRBJ2-1, with 9 bases that match TRBD2. Sequencing was carried out using peripheral blood. In DNA form, the CDR3 reads TGTGCCAGCAGCCAACAGGCGGGGGGGCTGGAGCAGTTCTTC. Amino acid sequence: CASSQQAGGLEQFF.